This is a list of T cell receptor beta chains from one sample in a study of early T cells in non-severe SARS-CoV-2 infection. From the 5' RACE reads, TCRdb called clonotypes with MiXCR, one entry per CDR3 protein. Of about 97,000 distinct CDR3 sequences listed, around 13% are singletons. Sequenced input: whole blood. The receptors here all came from an adult who was a healthcare worker with PCR-confirmed SARS-CoV-2 infection or an uninfected control (not recorded which). The CDR3 runs from the conserved cysteine through the conserved F or W. A D gene is named only where the DNA matches it firmly. Clone size appears in some rows only: once, few, many, or a class for an expanded clone.

TRBV7-2,TRBJ2-3,many,NA,TGTGCCAGCACCCGTCGGGCCACGACAGATACGCAGTATTTT,CASTRRATTDTQYF
TRBV11-2,TRBJ2-7,few,TRBD1,TGTGCCAGCAGCTCCTCCGGGACAGGGGCGTCCTACGAGCAGTACTTC,CASSSSGTGASYEQYF
TRBV11-2,TRBJ2-7,many,NA,TGTGCCAGCAGCTTCACACTATCTGACGAGCAGTACTTC,CASSFTLSDEQYF
TRBV4-1,TRBJ2-3,many,TRBD2,TGCGCCAGCAGCCAAGAACAGCGGGGCGGCACAGATACGCAGTATTTT,CASSQEQRGGTDTQYF
TRBV29-1,TRBJ2-3,many,NA,TGCAGCGTTGAATTACGGGACAAGGGGACAGATACGCAGTATTTT,CSVELRDKGTDTQYF
TRBV4-1,TRBJ1-5,NA,NA,TGCGCCAGCAGCCAGGAACTGTATAGCAATCAGCCCCAGCATTTT,CASSQELYSNQPQHF
TRBV21-1,TRBJ2-1,many,NA,TGTGCCAGCAGCAACGGGAGGTGGGAGCAGTTCTTC,CASSNGRWEQFF
TRBV10-3,TRBJ1-6,NA,NA,TGTGCCATCAAAGCCCCAGGCGACATCTCACCCCTCCACTTT,CAIKAPGDISPLHF
TRBV20-1,TRBJ2-5,many,TRBD2,TGCAGTGCTAGCCTCGCGGGAGTGGCAGAGACCCAGTACTTC,CSASLAGVAETQYF
TRBV14,TRBJ2-7,NA,NA,TGTGCCAGCAGCCAAGTAAACAAAACCTACGAGCAGTACTTC,CASSQVNKTYEQYF
TRBV6-5,TRBJ1-4,many,TRBD1,TGTGCCAGCAGTTACGCCCAGGGGGCTTCTAATGAAAAACTGTTTTTT,CASSYAQGASNEKLFF
TRBV19,TRBJ1-5,NA,NA,TGTGCCAGTAGTTATGGGAATCAGCCCCAGCATTTT,CASSYGNQPQHF
TRBV6-4,TRBJ2-1,NA,TRBD2,TGTGCCAGCAGTGTGTTCGCGGGAGGAGGAAATGAGCAGTTCTTC,CASSVFAGGGNEQFF
TRBV28,TRBJ2-6,many,NA,TGTGCCAGCGCTTCCCCATCGAAGGCTGGGGCCAACGTCCTGACTTTC,CASASPSKAGANVLTF
TRBV28,TRBJ2-7,many,NA,TGTGCCAGCAGTTTAGCGGGAACGGGCTACGAGCAGTACTTC,CASSLAGTGYEQYF
TRBV28,TRBJ2-1,once,TRBD2,TGTGCCAGCAGCTTAGCGGGAGGACTATACAATGAGCAGTTCTTC,CASSLAGGLYNEQFF
TRBV29-1,TRBJ1-1,many,TRBD1,TGCAGCCCTAACAGGGGGCCGAACACTGAAGCTTTCTTT,CSPNRGPNTEAFF
TRBV14,TRBJ2-3,few,NA,TGTGCCAGCAGCCAAGATTATACGCAGTATTTT,CASSQDYTQYF
TRBV7-9,TRBJ1-1,NA,TRBD1,TGTGCCAGCAGCCCCGGACAGGGGGCGCGCACTGAAGCTTTCTTT,CASSPGQGARTEAFF
TRBV28,TRBJ1-1,NA,NA,TGTGCCAGCAGTTTGTGGGGATACGTGACCTCCTCCCGCCCAATGAGTGCTTTCTTT,CASSLWGYVTSSRPMSAFF
TRBV20-1,TRBJ2-4,many,TRBD2,TGCAGTGCTAGTCCACGCCGTACCGATAGCGGGACTAAAAACATTCAGTACTTC,CSASPRRTDSGTKNIQYF
TRBV12-3/TRBV12-4,TRBJ1-1,NA,NA,TGTGCCAGCGCTACTCGAGGGGGGAACACTGAAGCTTTCTTT,CASATRGGNTEAFF
TRBV7-4,TRBJ1-2,NA,NA,TGTGCCAGCAGCTCACAAGGCCTGCCAGAATCTAACTATGGCTACACCTTC,CASSSQGLPESNYGYTF
TRBV19,TRBJ1-2,NA,NA,TGTGCCAGTAGTTCGTGGGTGGTCTATGGCTACACCTTC,CASSSWVVYGYTF
TRBV5-6,TRBJ2-1,few,NA,TGTGCCAGCAGTCACGGAGGCCTTAACTCCTACAATGAGCAGTTCTTC,CASSHGGLNSYNEQFF
TRBV11-2,TRBJ2-2,NA,NA,TGTGCCAGCAGCTTCCTTCGGGGAAACACCGGGGAGCTGTTTTTT,CASSFLRGNTGELFF
TRBV20-1,TRBJ2-3,NA,TRBD2,TGCAGTGCTAGAGATGGTAGCGGGAGGACCACAGATACGCAGTATTTT,CSARDGSGRTTDTQYF
TRBV3-1,TRBJ2-2,NA,TRBD2,TGTGCCAGCAGCCGTGCTAGCGGGAGCCCCGGGGAGCTGTTTTTT,CASSRASGSPGELFF
TRBV12-3/TRBV12-4,TRBJ2-5,many,NA,TGTGCCAGCAGTTTACACCAAGAGACCCAGTACTTC,CASSLHQETQYF
TRBV6-6,TRBJ2-7,many,NA,TGTGCCAGCAGAGAGAGCTCCTACGAGCAGTACTTC,CASRESSYEQYF
TRBV20-1,TRBJ2-2,NA,TRBD1,TGCAGTGCAGAAGACAGGGGGCGCGCAACCGGGGAGCTGTTTTTT,CSAEDRGRATGELFF
TRBV28,TRBJ2-5,NA,NA,TGTGCCAGCAGCCTATGGTGGGCCTATGAGACCCAGTACTTC,CASSLWWAYETQYF
TRBV5-1,TRBJ1-1,NA,NA,TGCGCCAGCAGCAACCAACAGGGACCCTCTATGAACACTGAAGCTTTCTTT,CASSNQQGPSMNTEAFF
TRBV6-5,TRBJ2-5,NA,TRBD2,TGTGCCAGCAGTTACCCGGGGGGGGAGACCCAGTACTTC,CASSYPGGETQYF
TRBV2,TRBJ2-3,few,NA,TGTGCCAGCAGCCCGCTGGAGGGGGGCACAGATACGCAGTATTTT,CASSPLEGGTDTQYF
TRBV20-1,TRBJ1-1,many,NA,TGCAGTGCTAGAGATTGGTCCAGGGGCGGTGGCACTGAAGCTTTCTTT,CSARDWSRGGGTEAFF
TRBV20-1,TRBJ2-7,NA,NA,TGCAGTGCTAGTACCCTAGGGGGGGGCCGGGACGAGCAGTACTTC,CSASTLGGGRDEQYF
TRBV20-1,TRBJ2-3,few,NA,TGCAGTGCTAGAGATTCGAGGGCAGCGCCAGATACGCAGTATTTT,CSARDSRAAPDTQYF